Sequencing of this T cell receptor beta chain was carried out in a study of T cells in localized non-small cell lung cancer. Study findings and constraints: Researchers found a median approximately 60 of the top 100 tumor clones in adjacent lung.

Germline CDR1 SGHRS, CDR2 YFSETQ. The V end was cut by 0 bases, the J end by 5 bases, with 8 bases between. The CDR3 has 14 amino acids. This clone was picked up a small number of times. The antigen remains unidentified. Here immunoSEQ multiplex PCR was the method, and the copy in TCRdb shows in-frame clones only, minus some. The sample yields roughly 58,000 clones, roughly 79% seen once. The chain joins TRBV5-1 to TRBJ2-2; a possible D gene is TRBD2 (6 bases). The specimen comprised PBMCs, sampled before any cancer treatment. This TCR derives from a man between 40 and 69 years old with stage II lung adenocarcinoma. CDR3 in DNA: TGCGCCAGCAGCTTGGTGCGGGATACCGGGGAGCTGTTTTTT. Translation: CASSLVRDTGELFF.